This T cell receptor beta chain was captured in a study of blood T cell repertoires in COVID-19. About the research overall: The samples span acute and convalescent COVID-19 from the United States, Italy and Spain. The cDNA or gDNA used as material had been derived from T cells, B-cell-depleted T cells, or PBMCs.

The CDR3 runs to 15 residues. CDR1 and CDR2 from the germline V gene are LGHNA and YSLEER. V dropped 7 bases and J dropped 2 bases, with 18 bases sitting between them. Original data processing: For nucleated cells, counts were estimated from reference gene primer amplification. Using immunoSEQ multiplex PCR, the repertoire was profiled, and TCRdb retains in-frame clones only, with some absent. That table is the source of V, J and clone size, and D and trimming were worked out from the DNA. The data contain 65,000 to 95,000 clones, about four fifths of them seen just once; the ten biggest clones take up about 11%.

Sequencing used peripheral blood. This chain connects TRBV4-3 to TRBJ2-7, with D perhaps matching TRBD1 (5 bases). The clonotype comes from a woman in her forties with active or convalescent COVID-19. The CDR3 here is CASTRWTPRAYEQYF. The CDR3 DNA is TGCGCCAGCACACGTTGGACACCCAGAGCCTACGAGCAGTACTTC.